Listed below are T cell receptor beta chains from one sample, sequenced in a study of regulatory T cells in long-lasting Graves disease. MiXCR, run by TCRdb on the multiplex PCR reads, gives a single entry per CDR3 protein. The sample includes some 450,000 distinct CDR3 sequences, around 22% of them seen just once. Sample: peripheral blood mononuclear cells (PBMCs), taken when the disease was refractory, from a patient treated with antithyroid drugs. The receptors originated from a female donor with Graves disease. CDR3s include the opening cysteine and the closing phenylalanine or tryptophan. The order of the fields is clone size, J gene, V gene, D gene, CDR3 DNA, CDR3 protein. A D gene is named only where the DNA matches it firmly. Only some rows state a clone size, as once, few, many or a class for expanded clones.

many,TRBJ1-1,TRBV2,NA,TGTGCCAGCAGCCCGGTAGATGGGACGGCCACTGAAGCTTTCTTT,CASSPVDGTATEAFF
NA,TRBJ2-6,TRBV2,NA,TGTGCCAGCACTGGCGGCAGCTCTGGGGCCAACGTCCTGACTTTC,CASTGGSSGANVLTF
NA,TRBJ2-7,TRBV11-2,NA,TGTGCCAGCAGCCCTACCTTCGGTCTAGACTCCTACGAGCAGTACTTC,CASSPTFGLDSYEQYF
many,TRBJ2-7,TRBV6-1,NA,TGTGCCAGCAGTGGCCGGGGTCTATCCTCCTACGAGCAGTACTTC,CASSGRGLSSYEQYF
NA,TRBJ1-1,TRBV19,NA,TGTGCCAGTAGTATAGATTTGAGGGGGGGCACTGAAGCTTTCTTT,CASSIDLRGGTEAFF
many,TRBJ2-7,TRBV28,TRBD2,TGTGCCCAGCCGGGAGGCCTGAAGCTATACGAGCAGTACTTC,CAQPGGLKLYEQYF
NA,TRBJ2-2,TRBV6-5,NA,TGTGCCAGCAGTTACGTTGAGGTCACCGGGGAGCTGTTTTTT,CASSYVEVTGELFF
many,TRBJ2-7,TRBV5-1,NA,TGCGCCAGCAGCACCAGTGCGTACGAGCAGTACTTC,CASSTSAYEQYF
NA,TRBJ2-7,TRBV5-5,NA,TGTGCCAGCAGCTTGCTCTCAGGCTCCCGGTCCTACGAGCAGTACTTC,CASSLLSGSRSYEQYF
NA,TRBJ1-5,TRBV16,TRBD1,TGTGCCAGCAGCCAATCTCGGACAGGGCTTGGGGAGCCCCAGCATTTT,CASSQSRTGLGEPQHF
NA,TRBJ2-5,TRBV5-1,NA,TGCGCCAGCAGCTTGACAGGCAGCGCAAGGGAGCAGTACTTC,CASSLTGSAREQYF
NA,TRBJ1-2,TRBV3-1,TRBD1,TGTGCCAGCAGCCAAGTTACAGGGGACTATGGCTACACCTTC,CASSQVTGDYGYTF
NA,TRBJ2-7,TRBV30,TRBD1,TGTGCCTGGGGGGGAACCGGGACAGCAAACTTATTTTCCTACGAGCAGTACTTC,CAWGGTGTANLFSYEQYF
NA,TRBJ2-6,TRBV6-1,TRBD2,TGTGCCAGCAGCCCTACTCGTGGGACTAGCGGGAGAGACTCTGGGGCCAACGTCCTGACTTTC,CASSPTRGTSGRDSGANVLTF
NA,TRBJ2-7,TRBV29-1,TRBD1,TGCAGCGTACAGGGGCCTAGCTCCTACGAGCAGTACTTC,CSVQGPSSYEQYF